This passage covers 2 T cell receptor beta chains from one sample sequenced in a study of cytomegalovirus exposure and HLA in healthy donors. PCR amplification relied on 60 Vbeta primers (plus 13 Jbeta primers). Sequencing used immunoSEQ multiplex PCR; TCRdb keeps in-frame clones, though not all of them. This table has 85,000 to 100,000 clones, around 77% appearing once. The sequencing sample was made of PBMCs. The source of these receptors is a man aged 25 to 40 in good health and CMV-seronegative.

The rearrangement uses TRBV6-6 and TRBJ2-3, with D possibly TRBD2 on 5 matching bases. V lost 2 bases, J lost 2 bases, and 8 bases lay in between. CDR1 is MNHNY and CDR2 is SVGAGI in the germline V gene (reference sequence). This CDR3 is 14 amino acids long. The CDR3 loop is CASSYGRYTDTQYF. CDR3 nucleotides: TGTGCCAGCAGTTACGGGAGATACACAGATACGCAGTATTTT.

This sequence joins TRBV6-1 and TRBJ2-1; TRBD2 aligns across 12 bases. The junction had 11 bases not matched to a gene; V was cut back by 2 bases and J by 9 bases. This CDR3 region has 17 residues. CDR1 and CDR2 from the germline V gene are MNHNS and SASEGT. The DNA for the CDR3 is TGTGCCAGCAGTGAACCCCGGACTAGCGGGGTAAAGGGTGAGCAGTTCTTC. As protein: CASSEPRTSGVKGEQFF.